The 23 T cell receptor beta chains in this list originate from one sample, sequenced in a study of T cell responses to AZD1222 COVID-19 vaccine. Measured with immunoSEQ multiplex PCR; TCRdb has only the in-frame clones, and not every one. The sample lists 90,000 to 120,000 clones, roughly nine tenths occurring once. Material: peripheral blood, obtained 28 days after the second AZD1222 dose. The receptors originated from an adult who received the AZD1222 COVID-19 vaccine.

The V and J genes are TRBV15 and TRBJ1-1, with 9 bases that match TRBD1. From germline, CDR1 is LNHNV and CDR2 YYDKDF (reference sequence). The CDR3 runs 13 residues. The V segment lost 3 bases and the J segment 11 bases; nucleotides outside the gene matches: 7. The CDR3 sequence is CATSSDGQGSAFF. As DNA, the CDR3 is TGTGCCACCAGCAGTGATGGACAGGGGAGCGCTTTCTTT.

This chain links TRBV6-5 with TRBJ1-5; 9 nucleotides line up with TRBD1. This CDR3 is 15 amino acids long. With 6 bases clipped from V and 1 base from J, the junction kept 4 bases outside the gene matches. Germline assignment: CDR1 MNHEY and CDR2 SVGAGI. CDR3 bases: TGTGCCAGCAGACTAGGACAGGGGAGCAATCAGCCCCAGCATTTT. Protein product: CASRLGQGSNQPQHF.

This chain uses TRBV9 with TRBJ1-2; the D is unclear. CDR1 is SGDLS, CDR2 YYNGEE, per germline. Trimming took off 0 bases at V and 2 bases at J, with 8 bases between the two ends. The CDR3 is 14 residues long. DNA of the CDR3: TGTGCCAGCAGCGTAGGGACCTCGAACTATGGCTACACCTTC. Protein: CASSVGTSNYGYTF.

This CDR3 reads CAISDHELEAFF. CDR3 sequence (DNA): TGTGCCATCAGTGATCACGAACTGGAAGCTTTCTTT. The rearrangement uses TRBV10-3 and TRBJ1-1; D gene uncertain. V gave up 3 bases and J gave up 8 bases, with 10 bases separating them. The CDR3 is made up of 12 amino acids. In germline, CDR1 is ENHRY, CDR2 SYGVKD.

The chain has TRBV7-9 and TRBJ1-3; D is unresolved. The V gene lost 6 bases and the J gene lost 0 bases, with 15 bases spanning the gap. CDR3 length equals 16 residues. Per germline, CDR1 SEHNR and CDR2 FQNEAQ (reference sequence). DNA of the CDR3: TGTGCCAGCAGACCCCCCCCAATACGCTCTGGAAACACCATATATTTT. Its protein is CASRPPPIRSGNTIYF.

The V and J genes are TRBV28 and TRBJ1-5, with TRBD1 as a possible D gene (5 bases). The CDR3 loop spans 15 amino acids. The germline V gene has CDR1 MDHEN and CDR2 SYDVKM. V was clipped by 8 bases and J by 1 base, with 15 bases between them. The CDR3 loop is CASRGAAPSNQPQHF. For the CDR3, the DNA is TGTGCCAGCCGTGGGGCAGCCCCGAGCAATCAGCCCCAGCATTTT.

This clone was seen once. V is TRBV27 and J is TRBJ2-1, with 10 bases aligning to TRBD2. The CDR3 has 17 residues. The J segment lost 0 bases and the V segment lost 8 bases, leaving 10 bases of the junction unmatched. CDR1 and CDR2 (germline): MNHEY, SMNVEV (reference sequence). In DNA form, the CDR3 reads TGTGCCAGCCGGGGAGCTAGCGGGGGTTTCTCCTACAATGAGCAGTTCTTC. This sequence encodes CASRGASGGFSYNEQFF.

This chain links TRBV19 with TRBJ1-1; D gene ambiguous. Germline V gives CDR1 LNHDA, CDR2 SQIVND (reference sequence). The CDR3 covers 14 residues. With 10 bases removed from V and 3 bases from J, the gap between germline ends came to 18 bases. The CDR3 spells CATLSASYHTEAFF. The CDR3 DNA reads TGTGCCACCCTTTCCGCAAGCTACCACACTGAAGCTTTCTTT.

The gene calls are TRBV2 and TRBJ2-7; D is uncertain. There are 14 residues in the CDR3. V was shortened by 5 bases and J by 0 bases, with 11 bases between the two germline ends. Germline CDR1 and CDR2: SNHLY and FYNNEI. The CDR3 DNA reads as TGTGCCAGCAGTCGAATGGGTACCTCCTACGAGCAGTACTTC. This codes for CASSRMGTSYEQYF.

The count of this clone is one. J is TRBJ1-1 and V is TRBV18; D ambiguous. Between the trimmed V and J ends, which lost 5 bases and 4 bases, there was a span of 8 bases. Germline V gene sequence: CDR1 KGHSH, CDR2 LQKENI. The length of the CDR3 is 12 residues. CDR3 bases: TGTGCCAGCTCATCGCCGGGCACTGAAGCTTTCTTT. Its protein product is CASSSPGTEAFF.

V is TRBV19 and J is TRBJ1-5, with 11 bases lining up with TRBD1. CDR3 size: 14 residues. Trimming took 7 bases from V and 7 from J; bases not matched to a gene: 6. Germline V gives CDR1 LNHDA, CDR2 SQIVND (reference sequence). CDR3 loop: CASTGTGGRQPQHF. Here the CDR3 DNA reads TGTGCCAGTACGGGGACAGGGGGAAGGCAGCCCCAGCATTTT.

J is TRBJ1-1 and V is TRBV5-1; 8 bases are a match to TRBD1. V gave up 5 bases and J gave up 6 bases; unmatched junction bases: 6. This CDR3 is 13 amino acids long. Germline V gene data show CDR1 as SGHRS and CDR2 as YFSETQ. The CDR3 here is CASRVDRDAEAFF. The CDR3 DNA follows: TGCGCCAGCAGAGTGGACAGGGACGCTGAAGCTTTCTTT.

J is TRBJ2-7 and V is TRBV28, with D perhaps TRBD2 (6 bases). V was shortened by 6 bases and J by 6 bases, with 15 bases between the two germline ends. This CDR3 spans 13 amino acids. Germline-derived CDR1 and CDR2 are MDHEN and SYDVKM. The CDR3 sequence is CASRTMGGGEQYF. CDR3 bases: TGTGCCAGCAGGACCATGGGGGGTGGCGAGCAGTACTTC.

This clone turned up a few times. The V gene is TRBV7-9, the J gene TRBJ1-1; 8 bases line up with TRBD1. With V trimmed by 7 bases and J by 1 base, 5 bases remained unmatched. The CDR3 sequence is 14 residues long. The germline V gene encodes CDR1 SEHNR and CDR2 FQNEAQ (reference sequence). The CDR3 here is CASTPDRANTEAFF. CDR3 DNA: TGTGCCAGCACCCCGGACAGGGCGAACACTGAAGCTTTCTTT.

This clone was observed a single time. The chain is built from TRBV6-5 and TRBJ1-5; tentatively, D is TRBD1 (6 bases). The CDR3 has 14 amino acids. The V end was cut by 2 bases, the J end by 3 bases, with 8 bases between. The germline gives CDR1 MNHEY, CDR2 SVGAGI. CDR3: CASSYGQFNQPQHF. CDR3 sequence (DNA): TGTGCCAGCAGTTACGGACAGTTCAATCAGCCCCAGCATTTT.

CDR3 sequence (DNA): TGTGCCAGCAGTCTGAAGGGGGCGCAGGAGCAGTACTTC. The encoded protein is CASSLKGAQEQYF. The gene calls are TRBV27 and TRBJ2-7; 7 bases line up with TRBD1. Germline CDR1 reads MNHEY; CDR2 reads SMNVEV (reference sequence). This CDR3 comprises 13 residues. Germline trimming cut 5 bases from V and 7 bases from J; bases unmatched to any gene: 8.

The V and J genes are TRBV19 and TRBJ1-2; D possibly corresponds to TRBD1 (5 bases). V gave up 7 bases and J gave up 4 bases, with 16 bases separating them. There are 14 residues in the CDR3. Germline loops: CDR1 LNHDA, CDR2 SQIVND (reference sequence). DNA of the CDR3: TGTGCCAGTACCGTCCCTGGGACTACCTATGGCTACACCTTC. Residues: CASTVPGTTYGYTF.

CDR3 nucleotide sequence: TGTGCCAGCAGTGAAGGTAGTAGCTCCTACGAGCAGTACTTC. Protein: CASSEGSSSYEQYF. The chain carries TRBV6-1 and TRBJ2-7; D unresolved. This CDR3 is 14 amino acids long. Looked up from germline, CDR1 is MNHNS and CDR2 is SASEGT. Trimming stripped 1 base from V and 0 bases from J, with 7 bases between.

Here the CDR3 DNA reads TGTGCCAGCAGCCCCCTTAGCGGTGGAGGTGGCTACACCTTC. Its protein product is CASSPLSGGGGYTF. The rearrangement joins TRBV3-1 (or the pseudogene TRBV3-2) to TRBJ1-2; D is unclear. The ends were cut back, 4 bases at V and 7 bases at J, with 16 bases in the middle. Germline values: CDR1 LGHDT, CDR2 YNNKEL (reference sequence). This CDR3 spans 14 amino acids.

This clone has just one count. The J gene is TRBJ1-1, the V gene TRBV14; TRBD1 matches at 7 bases. The J segment lost 11 bases and the V segment lost 0 bases, leaving 6 bases of the junction unmatched. CDR3 length: 13 residues. CDR1 SGHDN and CDR2 FVKESK come from the germline V gene. For the CDR3, the DNA is TGTGCCAGCAGCCAAGATCATGGGGGACAGGCTTTCTTT. Translated, it gives CASSQDHGGQAFF. Full variable domain (outside the CDR3, taken from reference TRBV14 and TRBJ1-1): EAGVTQFPSHSVIEKGQTVTLRCDPISGHDNLYWYRRVMGKEIKFLLHFVKESKQDESGMPNNRFLAERTGGTYSTLKVQPAELEDSGVYFCASSQDHGGQAFFGQGTRLTVV.

For this clone: At the DNA level, this CDR3 is encoded by other sequences in the same sample as well. This chain joins TRBV28 and TRBJ1-5, with 10 bases aligning to TRBD1. Germline V gene lookup returns CDR1 MDHEN and CDR2 SYDVKM. The CDR3 contains 15 residues. V shed 1 base, J shed 4 bases, and the junction held 1 base outside the gene matches. The CDR3 DNA sequence: TGTGCCAGCAGTTTATCGGGACAGGGGAATCAGCCCCAGCATTTT. Its protein product is CASSLSGQGNQPQHF.

V is TRBV12-5 and J is TRBJ2-3; D gene ambiguous. Trimming removed 6 bases from V and 1 base from J, with 8 bases in between. CDR3 length: 13 amino acids. CDR1 LGHNT and CDR2 FRNRAP come from the germline V gene. The CDR3 reads CASGPYGTDTQYF. The DNA for the CDR3 is TGTGCTAGTGGCCCCTATGGCACAGATACGCAGTATTTT.

For the CDR3, the DNA is TGTGCCAGCAGCGTAGGCAGTTTCAATTCACCCCTCCACTTT. Its protein is CASSVGSFNSPLHF. The chain employs TRBV9 and TRBJ1-6; D gene unclear. This CDR3 comprises 14 residues. Germline assignment: CDR1 SGDLS and CDR2 YYNGEE. The ends were cut back, 0 bases at V and 7 bases at J, with 8 bases in the middle.